This TCR beta chain was retrieved from a study of OX40 agonist ivuxolimab in advanced cancers. Study-level results: Nonresponders included some who also had low normalized T-cell clonal expansion. Researchers report that CD8+ T cells had, on average, more expanded clones than CD4+.

Germline loops: CDR1 SGHNT, CDR2 YYREEE (reference sequence). This CDR3 comprises 16 residues. The V and J ends lost 5 bases and 3 bases respectively, with 20 bases between them. With respect to this clone: The antigen remains unidentified.

TCRdb's copy holds only in-frame clones and misses some; the assay was immunoSEQ multiplex PCR. The sample has some 94,000 clones, 95% to 97% seen once. The clonotype comes from an adult with an advanced solid tumor such as melanoma, head and neck, liver or kidney cancer. This specimen consisted of CD4+ or CD8+ T cells sorted from blood, obtained in a trial of the OX40 agonist ivuxolimab. The chain recombines TRBV5-4 with TRBJ1-1; tentatively, D is TRBD1 (5 bases). Written as DNA, the CDR3 is TGTGCCAGCAGTCCGCCGCACAGCTTGGGGGACACTGAAGCTTTCTTT. It is translated as CASSPPHSLGDTEAFF. The whole variable domain, filled in from reference TRBV5-4 and TRBJ1-1, reads ETGVTQSPTHLIKTRGQQVTLRCSSQSGHNTVSWYQQALGQGPQFIFQYYREEENGRGNFPPRFSGLQFPNYSSELNVNALELDDSALYLCASSPPHSLGDTEAFFGQGTRLTVV.